The subject of this entry is one T cell receptor (beta chain). V lost 7 bases, J lost 8 bases, and 19 bases lay in between. The germline CDR1 and CDR2 sequences are KGHDR and SFDVKD. The CDR3 runs 14 residues. The data originate from a study of blood T cell repertoires in COVID-19. Study overall: The study drew acute and convalescent COVID-19 samples from the United States, Italy and Spain. In each case, the material was cDNA or gDNA derived from T cells, B-cell-depleted T cells, or PBMCs.

In the original analysis: The assay estimated nucleated cells by amplifying reference gene primers. Sequencing used immunoSEQ multiplex PCR; TCRdb keeps in-frame clones, though not all of them. The DNA was the basis for D and trimming; V, J and clone size are from that table. The repertoire holds hundreds of thousands of clones, with around nine tenths as singletons. The chain couples TRBV24-1 to TRBJ1-2, with a possible D match to TRBD1 (6 bases). The sample consisted of peripheral blood. The receptor was isolated from a woman aged 55-69 years with acute or convalescent COVID-19. The CDR3 region is CATRSPGAPWGYTF. Here the CDR3 DNA reads TGTGCCACCAGGTCCCCAGGGGCCCCTTGGGGCTACACCTTC.